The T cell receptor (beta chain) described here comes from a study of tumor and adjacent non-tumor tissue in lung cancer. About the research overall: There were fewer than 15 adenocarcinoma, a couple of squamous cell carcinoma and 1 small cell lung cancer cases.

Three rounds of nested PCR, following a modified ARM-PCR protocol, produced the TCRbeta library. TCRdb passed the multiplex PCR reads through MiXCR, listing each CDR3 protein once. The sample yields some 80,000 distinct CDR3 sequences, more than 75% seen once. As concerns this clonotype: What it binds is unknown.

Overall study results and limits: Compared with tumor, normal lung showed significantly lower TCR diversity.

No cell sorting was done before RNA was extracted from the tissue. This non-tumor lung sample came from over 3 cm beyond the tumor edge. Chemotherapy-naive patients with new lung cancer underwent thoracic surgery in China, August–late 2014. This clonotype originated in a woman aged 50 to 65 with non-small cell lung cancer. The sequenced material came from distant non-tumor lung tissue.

The CDR3 protein is CASSQHWDRYNEQFF. The CDR3 DNA sequence: TGTGCCAGCAGCCAACACTGGGACAGATACAATGAGCAGTTCTTC. This rearrangement joins TRBV4-2 to TRBJ2-1; TRBD1 matches at 7 bases. The trim removed 2 bases at V and 4 bases at J, leaving 5 bases unmatched. Germline CDR1 and CDR2: LGHNA and YNFKEQ. The CDR3 is 15 residues long.